The 16 T cell receptor beta chains in this list originate from one sample, sequenced in a study of cytomegalovirus exposure and HLA in healthy donors. Primers included in the PCR were 60 Vbeta and 13 Jbeta primers. Some clones are missing from TCRdb's copy, which holds only in-frame ones; the method was immunoSEQ multiplex PCR. The sample holds tens of thousands of clones, approximately 84% seen once. The sequencing sample was made of PBMCs. Receptors were obtained from a man younger than 35 in good health and CMV-seronegative.

There are a few counts of this clone. The chain carries TRBV19 and TRBJ1-5; 12 nucleotides align to TRBD1. The J segment lost 6 bases and the V segment lost 6 bases, leaving 12 bases of the junction unmatched. The CDR3 runs to 17 residues. CDR1 is LNHDA, CDR2 SQIVND, per germline (reference sequence). CDR3 sequence: CASSLRPGQGAVQPQHF. Written as DNA, the CDR3 is TGTGCCAGTAGCCTAAGGCCGGGACAGGGGGCGGTTCAGCCCCAGCATTTT.

In this sample, this clone turned up a few times. This rearrangement joins TRBV12-5 to TRBJ1-2, with 8 nucleotides matching TRBD1. The CDR3 loop spans 16 amino acids. The germline V gene has CDR1 LGHNT and CDR2 FRNRAP. V shed 3 bases, J shed 3 bases, and the junction held 9 bases outside the gene matches. The CDR3 reads CASGLTRTGRDYGYTF. Here the CDR3 DNA reads TGTGCTAGTGGTTTAACCCGGACAGGGAGGGACTATGGCTACACCTTC. Based on the CDR3 plus reference TRBV12-5 and TRBJ1-2, the full variable domain is DARVTQTPRHKVTEMGQEVTMRCQPILGHNTVFWYRQTMMQGLELLAYFRNRAPLDDSGMPKDRFSAEMPDATLATLKIQPSEPRDSAVYFCASGLTRTGRDYGYTFGSGTRLTVV.

Of note for this clone: This specimen includes other DNA sequences encoding the same CDR3. This chain connects TRBV5-1 to TRBJ2-5; D gene unclear. Germline CDR1 reads SGHRS; CDR2 reads YFSETQ. With 0 bases removed from V and 5 bases from J, the gap between germline ends came to 5 bases. The CDR3 contains 12 residues. The CDR3: CASSLVGETQYF. The CDR3 DNA reads TGCGCCAGCAGCTTGGTCGGGGAGACCCAGTACTTC.

The chain couples TRBV30 to TRBJ2-7; D may be TRBD2 (7 bases). The CDR3 runs 14 residues. Deletions cut 0 bases from V and 0 bases from J, with 9 bases between. The germline CDR1 and CDR2 sequences are GTSNPN and SVGIG (reference sequence). CDR3 coding DNA: TGTGCCTGGAGTGTAAGGGGGGGCTCCTACGAGCAGTACTTC. It codes for CAWSVRGGSYEQYF.

The chain recombines TRBV25-1 with TRBJ2-7; the match to TRBD2 covers 13 bases. This CDR3 spans 15 amino acids. V shed 4 bases and J 5 bases; nucleotides not matched to a gene: 5. Germline V gene data show CDR1 as MGHDK and CDR2 as SYGVNS. The chain's CDR3 is CASSGRTSGSNEQYF. CDR3 in DNA: TGTGCCAGCAGTGGACGGACTAGCGGGAGCAACGAGCAGTACTTC.

This sequence joins TRBV6-5 and TRBJ2-7; TRBD1 might be the D (5 bases). Trimming took off 5 bases at V and 3 bases at J, with 8 bases between the two ends. The CDR3 runs 12 residues. Germline values: CDR1 MNHEY, CDR2 SVGAGI. CDR3 DNA sequence: TGTGCCAGCAGTCAAGACAGCTACGAGCAGTACTTC. Translated: CASSQDSYEQYF.

This clone was detected a few times. The chain couples TRBV27 to TRBJ1-4; D is possibly TRBD1 (5 bases). CDR1 MNHEY and CDR2 SMNVEV come from the germline V gene (reference sequence). V gave up 5 bases and J gave up 3 bases, with 13 bases separating them. The length of the CDR3 is 15 residues. CDR3 in DNA: TGTGCCAGCAGTCCTACGTGGGGGGCTAATGAAAAACTGTTTTTT. This gives the protein CASSPTWGANEKLFF.

This clone showed up just a few times. This chain links TRBV7-8 with TRBJ2-7; 13 bases agree with TRBD2. Germline loops: CDR1 SGHVS, CDR2 FQNEAQ. CDR3 length equals 17 residues. V dropped 1 base and J dropped 1; count of bases not matched to a gene: 4. The CDR3, as DNA: TGTGCCAGCAGCTTAGGGACTAGCGGGAGTGGATCCTACGAGCAGTACTTC. Translated: CASSLGTSGSGSYEQYF.

The J gene is TRBJ2-5, the V gene TRBV28; no reliable D call. Germline CDR1 reads MDHEN; CDR2 reads SYDVKM. The CDR3 runs to 12 residues. Trimming removed 4 bases from V and 4 bases from J, with 7 bases in between. CDR3 amino acids: CASSSLIETQYF. DNA of the CDR3: TGTGCCAGCAGTTCCCTAATAGAGACCCAGTACTTC. The full variable domain, completed using reference TRBV28 and TRBJ2-5, is DVKVTQSSRYLVKRTGEKVFLECVQDMDHENMFWYRQDPGLGLRLIYFSYDVKMKEKGDIPEGYSVSREKKERFSLILESASTNQTSMYLCASSSLIETQYFGPGTRLLVL.

This clone was observed a single time. The chain joins TRBV2 to TRBJ2-7; 11 bases are a match to TRBD2. Germline V gene lookup returns CDR1 SNHLY and CDR2 FYNNEI. The CDR3 loop spans 15 amino acids. V lost 3 bases and J lost 2; bases outside the gene matches: 3. CDR3 nucleotides: TGTGCCAGCAGTGAGGGGACTAGCGGAACCTACGAGCAGTACTTC. It encodes CASSEGTSGTYEQYF.

As concerns this clone: Sequence at one end of the junction differs from germline and may be a read error. The J gene is TRBJ1-3, the V gene TRBV29-1; no reliable D call. The CDR3 length is 14 residues. The germline V gene encodes CDR1 SQVTM and CDR2 ANQGSEA. As DNA, the CDR3 is TGCAGCGTCGCGCCGAGTAACTCTCGAAACACCATATATTTT. Translated: CSVAPSNSRNTIYF.

CDR3 residues: CASSRSLAGGVRELFF. As DNA, the CDR3 is TGCGCCAGCAGCCGGTCACTAGCGGGAGGTGTCCGGGAGCTGTTTTTT. The rearrangement uses TRBV5-1 and TRBJ2-2; 12 nucleotides agree with TRBD2. This CDR3 comprises 16 residues. V lost 4 bases, J lost 9 bases, and 10 bases stayed unmatched. Germline CDR1 reads SGHRS; CDR2 reads YFSETQ. The full variable domain, rest sourced from reference TRBV5-1 and TRBJ2-2, is KAGVTQTPRYLIKTRGQQVTLSCSPISGHRSVSWYQQTPGQGLQFLFEYFSETQRNKGNFPGRFSGRQFSNSRSEMNVSTLELGDSALYLCASSRSLAGGVRELFFGEGSRLTVL.

This chain connects TRBV15 to TRBJ1-2; D is uncertain. CDR1 and CDR2 from the germline V gene are LNHNV and YYDKDF (reference sequence). The ends were cut back, 0 bases at V and 3 bases at J, with 11 bases in the middle. CDR3 length: 15 residues. The CDR3 DNA follows: TGTGCCACCAGCAGAGACCGGGGAGGGTACTATGGCTACACCTTC. It codes for CATSRDRGGYYGYTF.

The CDR3 loop reads CATWGTGNEQYF. The CDR3, as DNA: TGTGCCACCTGGGGGACAGGGAACGAGCAGTACTTC. The chain recombines TRBV6-5 with TRBJ2-7; TRBD1 matches at 9 bases. V lost 10 bases and J lost 5; bases outside the gene matches: 6. Germline lookup yields CDR1 MNHEY and CDR2 SVGAGI. The CDR3 runs to 12 residues.

V usage is TRBV18 and J usage is TRBJ1-5; 8 positions agree with TRBD1. With 3 bases clipped from V and 5 bases from J, the junction kept 6 bases outside the gene matches. The CDR3 runs 15 residues. Germline CDR1 and CDR2: KGHSH and LQKENI. The CDR3 reads CASSPGQGDHQPQHF. The CDR3 DNA reads as TGTGCCAGCTCACCTGGACAGGGTGACCATCAGCCCCAGCATTTT.

This clone occurred a few times. This chain joins TRBV5-6 and TRBJ2-7; perhaps TRBD2 as D (6 bases). With 4 bases removed from V and 4 bases from J, the gap between germline ends came to 12 bases. The germline V gene has CDR1 SGHDT and CDR2 YYEEEE. The CDR3 extends over 13 amino acids. The CDR3 DNA sequence: TGTGCCAGCAGCACGCTAGCGAGTTACGAGCAGTACTTC. Translating gives CASSTLASYEQYF.